These T cell receptor beta chains were read from a single sample in a study of blood T cell repertoires in COVID-19. Using immunoSEQ multiplex PCR, the repertoire was profiled, and TCRdb retains in-frame clones only, with some absent. This sample has more than 150,000 clones, with nearly 90% found just once. The sequencing sample was made of peripheral blood. These receptors all stem from a middle-aged man with acute or convalescent COVID-19. Each CDR3 is given with its conserved first and last residue. A D gene is named only where the DNA matches it firmly. For some rows the clone size is stated as once, few or many, or as a class when expanded; others skip it.

J,size,D,V,DNA,CDR3
TRBJ2-1,NA,NA,TRBV2,TGTGCCAGCAGTGAAATGGGATTCCGCGGGCCCGAGTTCTTC,CASSEMGFRGPEFF
TRBJ2-3,NA,TRBD2,TRBV7-3,TGTGCCAGCAGCATCGGGACTAGCGGGGGAGATACGCAGTATTTT,CASSIGTSGGDTQYF
TRBJ2-2,NA,TRBD2,TRBV4-3,TGCGCCAGCAGCGTGGTCCAGGGGACTAGCGGCAACACCGGGGAGCTGTTTTTT,CASSVVQGTSGNTGELFF
TRBJ2-1,NA,NA,TRBV4-3,TGCGCCAGCAGCCAAGAATGGCCTTCTAGGAATGAGCAGTTCTTC,CASSQEWPSRNEQFF
TRBJ1-2,NA,NA,TRBV14,TGTGCCAGCAGCCAAGAAGACAGCCATTTCTATGGCTACACCTTC,CASSQEDSHFYGYTF
TRBJ1-5,once,NA,TRBV7-8,TGTGCCAGCAGCTCTCCCGGCACAGGCCAGATCGCCCAGCATTTT,CASSSPGTGQIAQHF
TRBJ2-7,NA,TRBD1,TRBV5-1,TGCGCCAGCAGCCTCGGGACAGGGGTCTACGAGCAGTACTTC,CASSLGTGVYEQYF
TRBJ2-7,NA,NA,TRBV6-5,TGTGCCAGCAGTAGCGAGCGCTCCTACGAGCAGTACTTC,CASSSERSYEQYF
TRBJ2-5,NA,NA,TRBV29-1,TGCAGCGTTGTAACAGTGGCCCAGGAGACCCAGTACTTC,CSVVTVAQETQYF
TRBJ1-5,few,NA,TRBV28,TGTGCCAGCAGTTTGGGGCCCCGGTCTGGTCAGCCCCAGCATTTT,CASSLGPRSGQPQHF
TRBJ1-5,few,NA,TRBV18,TGTGCCAGCTCCTCCTTCGACACCAGGACAGATCAGCCCCAGCATTTT,CASSSFDTRTDQPQHF
TRBJ2-5,NA,NA,TRBV5-4,TGTGCCAGCAGCAGCAGGGGCCACGGATACCAAGAGACCCAGTACTTC,CASSSRGHGYQETQYF
TRBJ1-5,NA,TRBD1,TRBV24-1,TGTGCCACCAGTGAACAGGGGGATCAGCCCCAGCATTTT,CATSEQGDQPQHF
TRBJ2-2,NA,NA,TRBV5-4,TGTGCCAGCAGCGCACGAGGGGGGAACACCGGGGAGCTGTTTTTT,CASSARGGNTGELFF
TRBJ2-5,NA,TRBD1,TRBV13,TGTGCCAGCAGCGACCGGGACAGGGGATCCCAAGAGACCCAGTACTTC,CASSDRDRGSQETQYF
TRBJ2-1,NA,TRBD2,TRBV18,TGTGCCAGCGGAGAGCGGGGGGGAAGCTACAATGAGCAGTTCTTC,CASGERGGSYNEQFF
TRBJ2-7,NA,TRBD2,TRBV28,TGTGCCAGCACCTGGGGGAGGGGCTTGTACGAGCAGTACTTC,CASTWGRGLYEQYF
TRBJ1-2,NA,TRBD1,TRBV13,TGTGCCAGCAGCTTAGGTGCAGGGGGGACGTCCTATGGCTACACCTTC,CASSLGAGGTSYGYTF
TRBJ2-7,NA,TRBD1,TRBV10-1,TGCGCCAGCGCCGGGACAGACTCCTACGAGCAGTACTTC,CASAGTDSYEQYF
TRBJ2-1,NA,TRBD2,TRBV5-4,TGTGCCAGCAGCTCACGGACTAGCGGGAGTCATTTGTCCTACAATGAGCAGTTCTTC,CASSSRTSGSHLSYNEQFF
TRBJ2-3,NA,TRBD2,TRBV11-2,TGTGCCAGCAGCTCAAGACTAGCGGGAGTAACAGATACGCAGTATTTT,CASSSRLAGVTDTQYF
TRBJ2-1,NA,TRBD1,TRBV9,TGTGCCAGCAGCCTTCGGACAGGGATGAGTTCGAATGAGCAGTTCTTC,CASSLRTGMSSNEQFF
TRBJ2-7,NA,TRBD1,TRBV19,TGTGCCAGTAGTGCCCACACAGGGGGCAACTACGAGCAGTACTTC,CASSAHTGGNYEQYF
TRBJ2-3,NA,NA,TRBV19,TGTGCCAGTAGTATCCAGCGGCTTAGCACAGATACGCAGTATTTT,CASSIQRLSTDTQYF
TRBJ2-3,NA,TRBD2,TRBV20-1,TGCAGTGCTGCGGTCGGGGGGGGGCAGTATTTT,CSAAVGGGQYF